These 12 T cell receptor beta chains came from one sample sequenced in a study of control samples from healthy donors and cancer patients. Some clones are missing from TCRdb's copy, which holds only in-frame ones; the method was immunoSEQ multiplex PCR. This sample has about 20,000 clones, with 85% to 90% found just once. The specimen sequenced was PBMCs. The receptors originated from a woman between 55 and 75 years old with head and neck cancer.

The V call is TRBV5-1, the J call TRBJ1-1; TRBD1 agrees at 11 bases. Losses at the gene ends were 4 bases for V and 1 base for J; bases not matched to a gene: 3. The CDR3 has 15 residues. Germline V gene sequence: CDR1 SGHRS, CDR2 YFSETQ. DNA of the CDR3: TGCGCCAGCAGCCCTGGACAGGGGGCGAACACTGAAGCTTTCTTT. The encoded protein is CASSPGQGANTEAFF.

V and J are TRBV6-1 and TRBJ2-7; D uncertain. This CDR3 spans 14 amino acids. CDR1 is MNHNS, CDR2 SASEGT, per germline. Trimming stripped 2 bases from V and 2 bases from J, with 10 bases between. The CDR3 spells CASSERNTPYEQYF. For the CDR3, the DNA is TGTGCCAGCAGTGAACGTAATACTCCCTACGAGCAGTACTTC.

The rearrangement joins TRBV27 to TRBJ1-1; D is ambiguous. From germline, CDR1 is MNHEY and CDR2 SMNVEV (reference sequence). The CDR3 consists of 14 residues. V lost 6 bases and J 2 bases, leaving 13 bases between the germline ends. The CDR3 DNA reads as TGTGCCAGCAGCCGCGCACGAACCAACACTGAAGCTTTCTTT. It translates to CASSRARTNTEAFF.

To note about this clone: Other nucleotide sequences in the sample specify the same CDR3. The chain combines TRBV3-1 (or the pseudogene TRBV3-2) with TRBJ2-1; D is perhaps TRBD2 (7 bases). V was clipped by 5 bases and J by 7 bases, with 18 bases between them. This CDR3 comprises 15 residues. Germline V gene data show CDR1 as LGHDT and CDR2 as YNNKEL (reference sequence). The CDR3 DNA sequence: TGTGCCAGCAGCTTGATGGGGGGGGCTAGAAATGAGCAGTTCTTC. Translated, it gives CASSLMGGARNEQFF.

This chain uses TRBV12-3 or TRBV12-4 with TRBJ2-2, with D possibly called TRBD1 or TRBD2 (5 bases each). The CDR3 extends over 13 amino acids. The V gene lost 6 bases and the J gene lost 4 bases, with 9 bases spanning the gap. This CDR3 is CASRGTVTGELFF. The CDR3 DNA follows: TGTGCCAGCAGGGGGACGGTCACCGGGGAGCTGTTTTTT.

The chain is built from TRBV7-3 and TRBJ2-1; D might be TRBD1 or TRBD2, each matching 5 bases. Trimming shortened V by 5 bases and J by 10 bases, and 18 bases separated the two germline ends. Germline V gene data show CDR1 as SGHTA and CDR2 as FQGTGA. The CDR3 runs 14 residues. CDR3 in DNA: TGTGCCAGCAGCGATCCTCGTGTGGGGGAAGAGCAGTTCTTC. Encoded protein: CASSDPRVGEEQFF.

In this sample, this clone turned up a few times. The V call is TRBV28, the J call TRBJ1-6, with no clear D. Trimming removed 3 bases at V and 13 bases at J, with 10 bases between. The CDR3 consists of 12 residues. Germline-derived CDR1 and CDR2 are MDHEN and SYDVKM. CDR3 coding DNA: TGTGCCAGCAGTTTTCCTGGCAGGCCCCTCCACTTT. Translating gives CASSFPGRPLHF.

This clone was seen a single time. The chain uses TRBV5-1 and TRBJ2-1; D is uncertain. Trimming stripped 4 bases from V and 1 base from J, with 12 bases between. The CDR3 loop spans 15 amino acids. Germline V CDR1 and CDR2: SGHRS, YFSETQ. The CDR3 here is CASSGSDHSYNEQFF. Written as DNA, the CDR3 is TGCGCCAGCAGCGGGTCGGACCATTCCTACAATGAGCAGTTCTTC.

This clone was picked up one time. The V gene is TRBV5-4, the J gene TRBJ2-7; TRBD1 matches 7 bases. The CDR3 is 13 residues long. Germline V gives CDR1 SGHNT, CDR2 YYREEE (reference sequence). V lost 5 bases and J lost 3; bases outside the gene matches: 5. The CDR3 DNA sequence: TGTGCCAGCAGTACGACAGGGAGCTACGAGCAGTACTTC. Its translation: CASSTTGSYEQYF.

As concerns this clone: Sequence at one end of the junction differs from germline and may be a read error. As DNA, the CDR3 is TGTGCCAGCAGCCTGGTGGTGACCGGGAACCCTGAAGCTTTCTTT. This gives the protein CASSLVVTGNPEAFF. The chain joins TRBV7-9 to TRBJ1-1; D remains ambiguous. The CDR3 totals 15 residues. The V gene's germline CDR1 is SEHNR and CDR2 FQNEAQ (reference sequence).

The rearrangement uses TRBV6-1 and TRBJ1-1; 11 bases line up with TRBD1. This CDR3 spans 15 amino acids. CDR1 and CDR2 from the germline V gene are MNHNS and SASEGT. V was pared by 2 bases and J by 4 bases, with 3 bases of the junction left unmatched. This CDR3 is CASSEQGTGGTEAFF. CDR3 in DNA: TGTGCCAGCAGTGAACAAGGGACAGGGGGCACTGAAGCTTTCTTT.

The chain employs TRBV7-7 and TRBJ2-1; a possible D gene is TRBD1 (6 bases). The germline gives CDR1 SSHAT, CDR2 FNYEAQ (reference sequence). V was shortened by 5 bases and J by 8 bases, with 13 bases between the two germline ends. The CDR3 is 13 residues long. The CDR3 bases are TGTGCCAGCAGCCAACAGGGTGGGGATGAGCAGTTCTTC. Translated: CASSQQGGDEQFF. The full variable domain, rest sourced from reference TRBV7-7 and TRBJ2-1, is GAGVSQSPRYKVTKRGQDVTLRCDPISSHATLYWYQQALGQGPEFLTYFNYEAQPDKSGLPSDRFSAERPEGSISTLTIQRTEQRDSAMYRCASSQQGGDEQFFGPGTRLTVL.